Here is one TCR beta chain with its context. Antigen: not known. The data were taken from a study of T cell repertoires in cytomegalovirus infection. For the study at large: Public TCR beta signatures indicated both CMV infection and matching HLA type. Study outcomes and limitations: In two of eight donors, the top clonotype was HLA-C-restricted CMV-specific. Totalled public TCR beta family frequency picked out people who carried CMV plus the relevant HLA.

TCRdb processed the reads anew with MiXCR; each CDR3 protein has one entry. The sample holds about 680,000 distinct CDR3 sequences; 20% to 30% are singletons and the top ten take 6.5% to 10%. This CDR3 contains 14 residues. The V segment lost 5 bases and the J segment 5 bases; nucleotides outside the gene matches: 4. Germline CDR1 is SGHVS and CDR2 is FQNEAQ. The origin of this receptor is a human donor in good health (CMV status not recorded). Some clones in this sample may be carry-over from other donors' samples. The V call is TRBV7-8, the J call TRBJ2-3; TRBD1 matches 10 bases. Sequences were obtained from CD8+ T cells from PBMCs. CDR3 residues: CASSGTGERDTQYF. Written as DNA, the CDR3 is TGTGCCAGCAGCGGGACAGGGGAACGAGATACGCAGTATTTT.